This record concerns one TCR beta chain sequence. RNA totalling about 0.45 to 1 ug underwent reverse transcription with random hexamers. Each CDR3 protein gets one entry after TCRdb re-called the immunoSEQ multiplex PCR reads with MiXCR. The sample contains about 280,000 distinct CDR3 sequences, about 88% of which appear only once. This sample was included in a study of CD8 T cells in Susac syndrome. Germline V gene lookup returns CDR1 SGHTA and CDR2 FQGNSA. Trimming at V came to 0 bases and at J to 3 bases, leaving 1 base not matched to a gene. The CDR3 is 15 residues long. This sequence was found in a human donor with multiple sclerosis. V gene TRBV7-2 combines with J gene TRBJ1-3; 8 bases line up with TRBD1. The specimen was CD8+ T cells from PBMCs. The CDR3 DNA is TGTGCCAGCAGCTTAGCCAGGGGGCTTGGAAACACCATATATTTT. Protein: CASSLARGLGNTIYF.